The 25 T cell receptor beta chains below come from one sample, sequenced in a study of shared clonotypes between healthy human individuals. Method: immunoSEQ multiplex PCR; TCRdb's copy keeps in-frame clones and lacks some. The sample shows 950,000 to 1,300,000 clones, roughly 70% of them seen only once. Sequencing was performed on memory CD4+ T cells sorted from blood. This sample's subset: CD45RA-negative fraction. These receptors came from a man aged 18 to 29 in good health.

The V and J genes are TRBV30 and TRBJ1-5, with unresolved D. Between the trimmed V and J ends, which lost 7 bases and 0 bases, there was a span of 10 bases. CDR3 length: 13 amino acids. Germline V gene data show CDR1 as GTSNPN and CDR2 as SVGIG (reference sequence). This chain's CDR3 is CASLGVSNQPQHF. For the CDR3, the DNA is TGTGCCTCGCTCGGGGTTAGCAATCAGCCCCAGCATTTT. Based on the CDR3 plus reference TRBV30 and TRBJ1-5, the full variable domain is SQTIHQWPATLVQPVGSPLSLECTVEGTSNPNLYWYRQAAGRGLQLLFYSVGIGQISSEVPQNLSASRPQDRQFILSSKKLLLSDSGFYLCASLGVSNQPQHFGDGTRLSIL.

J is TRBJ2-1 and V is TRBV5-1; 8 bases agree with TRBD1. The CDR3 is made up of 15 amino acids. V was clipped by 2 bases and J by 6 bases; unmatched bases: 7. The V gene's germline CDR1 is SGHRS and CDR2 YFSETQ. The CDR3 loop is CASSFGQGWGNEQFF. In DNA, the CDR3 is TGCGCCAGCAGCTTCGGACAGGGCTGGGGCAATGAGCAGTTCTTC.

With regard to this clone: Other DNA sequences in the sample encode the same CDR3. This chain uses TRBV5-8 with TRBJ2-2, with D possibly TRBD2 on 6 matching bases. Per the germline V gene, CDR1 is SGHTS and CDR2 is YDEGEE. Trimming took off 0 bases at V and 0 bases at J, with 6 bases between the two ends. CDR3 length equals 15 residues. The DNA for the CDR3 is TGTGCCAGCAGCTTGGGGACTACGAACACCGGGGAGCTGTTTTTT. Amino acids: CASSLGTTNTGELFF.

This chain uses TRBV5-8 with TRBJ2-7, with D perhaps TRBD1 (5 bases). The ends were cut back, 5 bases at V and 0 bases at J, with 15 bases in the middle. In germline, CDR1 is SGHTS, CDR2 YDEGEE. This CDR3 region has 15 residues. The CDR3 is CASRYRTTVSYEQYF. The CDR3 DNA follows: TGTGCCAGCAGGTACCGTACGACAGTCTCCTACGAGCAGTACTTC.

V usage is TRBV19 and J usage is TRBJ1-5; weak D call: TRBD1 (6 bases). Germline V CDR1 and CDR2: LNHDA, SQIVND (reference sequence). This CDR3 contains 15 residues. Trimming took 3 bases from V and 0 from J, leaving 9 bases between them. The CDR3 loop reads CASSIGQISNQPQHF. CDR3 DNA sequence: TGTGCCAGTAGTATCGGACAGATTAGCAATCAGCCCCAGCATTTT.

The genes are TRBV2 and TRBJ1-3; D uncertain. The CDR3 is 13 amino acids. The germline V and J ends were trimmed by 5 bases and 7 bases, with 12 bases remaining between them. Germline CDR1 SNHLY, CDR2 FYNNEI. The CDR3 nucleotides are TGTGCCAGCAGTATCCAGAACGGGAACACCATATATTTT. Protein: CASSIQNGNTIYF. The complete variable domain, with remaining parts taken from reference TRBV2 and TRBJ1-3, reads EPEVTQTPSHQVTQMGQEVILRCVPISNHLYFYWYRQILGQKVEFLVSFYNNEISEKSEIFDDQFSVERPDGSNFTLKIRSTKLEDSAMYFCASSIQNGNTIYFGEGSWLTVV.

This clone was counted once. The rearrangement links TRBV19 to TRBJ2-1, with 12 bases that match TRBD2. Trimming at V came to 11 bases and at J to 3 bases, leaving 8 bases not matched to a gene. The CDR3 sequence is 15 residues long. From germline, CDR1 is LNHDA and CDR2 SQIVND (reference sequence). The CDR3: CASQTSGSLYNEQFF. CDR3 sequence (DNA): TGTGCCTCCCAGACTAGCGGGAGCCTCTACAATGAGCAGTTCTTC.

Notes on this clone: Different DNA sequences within this sample yield the same CDR3. Here the CDR3 reads CASSLITGYEQYF. In DNA form, the CDR3 reads TGTGCCAGCAGCCTAATTACAGGTTACGAGCAGTACTTC. The chain employs TRBV7-8 and TRBJ2-7; weak D call: TRBD1 (5 bases). Germline V gene lookup returns CDR1 SGHVS and CDR2 FQNEAQ. This CDR3 comprises 13 residues. Trimming cost V 5 bases and J 4 bases, with 12 bases left between them.

The sample holds one count of this clone. This may stem from a read error, because a much larger clone lies one nucleotide away. The rearrangement joins TRBV6-6 to TRBJ1-6; unclear D gene. Trimming stripped 6 bases from V and 5 bases from J, with 5 bases between. Germline loops: CDR1 MNHNY, CDR2 SVGAGI (reference sequence). This CDR3 has 12 residues. The CDR3 protein is CASRDNNSPLHF. CDR3 coding DNA: TGTGCCAGCAGAGATAATAATTCACCCCTCCACTTT.

The rearrangement links TRBV5-4 to TRBJ2-2; the D gene is possibly TRBD1 (6 bases). This CDR3 has 15 amino acids. The V end was cut by 4 bases, the J end by 1 base, with 11 bases between. Germline CDR1 reads SGHNT; CDR2 reads YYREEE (reference sequence). The CDR3: CASSPGQQNTGELFF. The CDR3 nucleotides read TGTGCCAGCAGCCCTGGACAGCAGAACACCGGGGAGCTGTTTTTT.

The chain combines TRBV10-3 with TRBJ2-2; D gene uncertain. From germline, CDR1 is ENHRY and CDR2 SYGVKD. The CDR3 runs to 14 residues. V dropped 4 bases and J dropped 4 bases, with 10 bases sitting between them. The CDR3: CAISAVDSTGELFF. The CDR3 nucleotides read TGTGCCATCAGTGCGGTCGACTCCACCGGGGAGCTGTTTTTT.

V is TRBV5-6 and J is TRBJ2-3, with 7 bases matching TRBD1. The CDR3 is made up of 12 amino acids. CDR1 and CDR2 from the germline V gene are SGHDT and YYEEEE. The J segment lost 10 bases and the V segment lost 4 bases, leaving 6 bases of the junction unmatched. The CDR3 loop reads CASSGYRGAQYF. The CDR3 region has the DNA TGTGCCAGCAGCGGATACAGGGGAGCGCAGTATTTT. The full variable domain, in which reference TRBV5-6 and TRBJ2-3 provide the parts outside the CDR3, is DAGVTQSPTHLIKTRGQQVTLRCSPKSGHDTVSWYQQALGQGPQFIFQYYEEEERQRGNFPDRFSGHQFPNYSSELNVNALLLGDSALYLCASSGYRGAQYFGPGTRLTVL.

The table lists this clone with a count of one. J is TRBJ2-7 and V is TRBV4-3; possibly TRBD1 for D (5 bases). Germline assignment: CDR1 LGHNA and CDR2 YSLEER. The CDR3 is made up of 14 amino acids. V lost 3 bases to trimming and J lost 6 bases, with 15 bases between them. The CDR3 DNA reads TGCGCCAGCAGCCAGCAGGGATCGTCAGGCGAGCAGTACTTC. Translated, it gives CASSQQGSSGEQYF.

This chain connects TRBV10-3 to TRBJ2-5; a possible D gene is TRBD2 (6 bases). The CDR3 contains 13 residues. CDR1 is ENHRY and CDR2 is SYGVKD in the germline V gene. The V end was cut by 4 bases, the J end by 4 bases, with 10 bases between. This CDR3 reads CAISGGGRETQYF. The CDR3 DNA follows: TGTGCCATCAGTGGAGGAGGGAGAGAGACCCAGTACTTC.

This chain connects TRBV7-2 to TRBJ2-3; the match to TRBD2 covers 9 bases. Germline CDR1 reads SGHTA; CDR2 reads FQGNSA. The CDR3 is 16 residues long. Germline trimming cut 3 bases from V and 6 bases from J; bases unmatched to any gene: 10. The chain's CDR3 is CASSFRPAGGMDTQYF. CDR3 coding DNA: TGTGCCAGCAGCTTCCGCCCTGCGGGAGGGATGGATACGCAGTATTTT.

The chain recombines TRBV18 with TRBJ1-2; no reliable D call. The germline V gene encodes CDR1 KGHSH and CDR2 LQKENI. Trimming took 0 bases from V and 4 from J, leaving 9 bases between them. The CDR3 loop spans 14 amino acids. CDR3 in amino acids: CASSPPMAIYGYTF. Written as DNA, the CDR3 is TGTGCCAGCTCACCACCAATGGCTATCTATGGCTACACCTTC.

Details on this clone: This sample also contains other DNA sequences that code for the same CDR3. The genes are TRBV9 and TRBJ1-2; the D gene is possibly TRBD1 (5 bases). V lost 0 bases and J 3 bases, leaving 9 bases between the germline ends. Germline V lookup: CDR1 SGDLS, CDR2 YYNGEE. The CDR3 contains 14 residues. The CDR3 bases are TGTGCCAGCAGCGTAGCCAGGGTCGACTATGGCTACACCTTC. It is translated as CASSVARVDYGYTF. The whole variable domain, remainder taken from reference TRBV9 and TRBJ1-2, is DSGVTQTPKHLITATGQRVTLRCSPRSGDLSVYWYQQSLDQGLQFLIQYYNGEERAKGNILERFSAQQFPDLHSELNLSSLELGDSALYFCASSVARVDYGYTFGSGTRLTVV.

A remark on this clone: Other nucleotide sequences from this sample produce the same CDR3. The rearrangement joins TRBV4-3 to TRBJ2-3, with 9 positions matching TRBD2. The germline V gene encodes CDR1 LGHNA and CDR2 YSLEER. This CDR3 spans 16 amino acids. V gave up 4 bases and J gave up 3 bases; unmatched junction bases: 8. The CDR3 is CASSRRGLASTDTQYF. For the CDR3, the DNA is TGCGCCAGCAGCCGACGGGGACTAGCCTCTACAGATACGCAGTATTTT.

The CDR3 DNA follows: TGTGCCAGCAGCCAAGACCGCCTGACAGCCTACGAGCAGTACTTC. This sequence encodes CASSQDRLTAYEQYF. The V call is TRBV11-2, the J call TRBJ2-7; D possibly corresponds to TRBD1 (5 bases). Germline CDR1 reads SGHAT; CDR2 reads FQNNGV. The CDR3 contains 15 residues. Trimming took 5 bases from V and 2 from J, leaving 16 bases between them.

This clone came up a few times. Here the CDR3 reads CASGSTVTPLHF. The CDR3 nucleotides read TGTGCTAGTGGTTCGACAGTTACACCCCTCCACTTT. V and J are TRBV12-5 and TRBJ1-6; weak D call: TRBD1 (5 bases). This CDR3 comprises 12 residues. Trimming shortened V by 4 bases and J by 11 bases, and 9 bases separated the two germline ends. Germline V gene sequence: CDR1 LGHNT, CDR2 FRNRAP.

This chain connects TRBV5-1 to TRBJ2-5; D may be TRBD1 (6 bases). The CDR3 has 16 residues. Germline loops: CDR1 SGHRS, CDR2 YFSETQ. Trimming took 2 bases from V and 2 from J, leaving 16 bases between them. DNA for the CDR3: TGCGCCAGCAGCTTAACGCCGGTGGGACAACAAGAGACCCAGTACTTC. Encoded protein: CASSLTPVGQQETQYF. Full variable domain (remainder filled in from reference TRBV5-1 and TRBJ2-5): KAGVTQTPRYLIKTRGQQVTLSCSPISGHRSVSWYQQTPGQGLQFLFEYFSETQRNKGNFPGRFSGRQFSNSRSEMNVSTLELGDSALYLCASSLTPVGQQETQYFGPGTRLLVL.

This sequence joins TRBV7-2 and TRBJ1-5; D is possibly TRBD1 (5 bases). The length of the CDR3 is 12 residues. Germline V gene sequence: CDR1 SGHTA, CDR2 FQGNSA. The ends were cut back, 4 bases at V and 9 bases at J, with 10 bases in the middle. The CDR3: CASSSLQGPQHF. Here the CDR3 DNA reads TGTGCCAGCAGCTCCCTTCAGGGGCCCCAGCATTTT.

The chain carries TRBV5-1 and TRBJ2-1; D may be TRBD2 (5 bases). The CDR3 is 13 residues long. In germline, CDR1 is SGHRS, CDR2 YFSETQ. The V end lost 0 bases, the J end lost 8 bases, and 9 bases lay between the germline ends. For the CDR3, the DNA is TGCGCCAGCAGCTTGGAGGGAGCCCATGAGCAGTTCTTC. Translated, it gives CASSLEGAHEQFF.

J is TRBJ2-3 and V is TRBV2; D possibly matches TRBD1 or TRBD2 (5 bases each). Trimming cost V 4 bases and J 4 bases, with 9 bases left between them. The CDR3 is 13 residues long. The V gene's germline CDR1 is SNHLY and CDR2 FYNNEI. The CDR3 loop reads CASSVGGPDTQYF. The CDR3 nucleotides are TGTGCCAGCAGTGTTGGGGGTCCAGATACGCAGTATTTT.

The rearrangement uses TRBV11-2 and TRBJ2-6; no clear D gene. Deletions cut 0 bases from V and 0 bases from J, with 9 bases between. Germline V gene lookup returns CDR1 SGHAT and CDR2 FQNNGV. The CDR3 runs 17 residues. The CDR3 loop is CASSLDNRVSGANVLTF. The CDR3 coding sequence is TGTGCCAGCAGCTTAGATAATAGGGTCTCTGGGGCCAACGTCCTGACTTTC.